Listed below are T cell receptor beta chains from one sample, sequenced in a study of T cell changes during pregnancy in multiple sclerosis. TCRdb's table, derived via immunoSEQ multiplex PCR, lists solely in-frame clones and lacks some. In the table there are tens of thousands of clones, over 80% of which are singletons. This material consisted of peripheral blood, taken in the first trimester of pregnancy. The source is a female donor in good health, enrolled as a control in a pregnancy study. CDR3s include the opening cysteine and the closing phenylalanine or tryptophan. D genes are given only for firm matches. Clone sizes are given selectively: once, few, many, or a class where the clone is expanded.

V: TRBV2
size: .
J: TRBJ2-7
D: .
DNA: TGTGCCAGCAGTGGGGCCGTAAGATCAAACGAGCAGTACTTC
CDR3: CASSGAVRSNEQYF

V: TRBV2
size: .
J: TRBJ1-1
D: .
DNA: TGTGCCAGCAGTGTTATTAGGGGCAACGAAGCTTTCTTT
CDR3: CASSVIRGNEAFF

V: TRBV7-9
size: .
J: TRBJ2-1
D: .
DNA: TGTGCCAGCAGCTTAGCACTAAGCTCCTACAATGAGCAGTTCTTC
CDR3: CASSLALSSYNEQFF

V: TRBV10-3
size: .
J: TRBJ2-1
D: TRBD2
DNA: TGTGCCATCCAGGCTAGCGGGGGCCGATACAATGAGCAGTTCTTC
CDR3: CAIQASGGRYNEQFF

V: TRBV7-2
size: .
J: TRBJ2-7
D: .
DNA: TGTGCCAGCAGCTCAGGGGAGGGGATTTACGAGCAGTACTTC
CDR3: CASSSGEGIYEQYF

V: TRBV7-2
size: .
J: TRBJ2-5
D: TRBD2
DNA: TGTGCCAGCAGCTTAACGCTAGCGGTAGGGACCCAGTACTTC
CDR3: CASSLTLAVGTQYF

V: TRBV6-4
size: .
J: TRBJ1-5
D: .
DNA: TGTGCCAGCAGTGACTCATATAGCAATCAGCCCCAGCATTTT
CDR3: CASSDSYSNQPQHF

V: TRBV2
size: .
J: TRBJ2-5
D: TRBD2
DNA: TGTGCCAGCAGTGAATTACCGGGACTAGCGGGGGGGCAGGAGACCCAGTACTTC
CDR3: CASSELPGLAGGQETQYF

V: TRBV30
size: .
J: TRBJ1-1
D: TRBD1
DNA: TGTGCCTTATCAGGGGGTACTGAAGCTTTCTTT
CDR3: CALSGGTEAFF

V: TRBV6-5
size: .
J: TRBJ2-1
D: .
DNA: TGTGCCAGCAGTTACGCCGCGTACAATGAGCAGTTCTTC
CDR3: CASSYAAYNEQFF

V: TRBV7-2
size: .
J: TRBJ2-7
D: TRBD2
DNA: TGTGCCAGCAGCCCTTATCTGACTAGCGGCGCCTACGAGCAGTACTTC
CDR3: CASSPYLTSGAYEQYF

V: TRBV6-5
size: .
J: TRBJ1-5
D: .
DNA: TGTGCCAGCAGTTACTCGATGTCAGGGATGCAGCCCCAGCATTTT
CDR3: CASSYSMSGMQPQHF

V: TRBV7-2
size: once
J: TRBJ1-2
D: .
DNA: TGTGCCAGCAGCTTGGGGGGTGACTATGGCTACACCTTC
CDR3: CASSLGGDYGYTF

V: TRBV7-9
size: .
J: TRBJ1-2
D: .
DNA: TGTGCCAGCAGCCCAGGGATCCAGGGAAACTATGGCTACACCTTC
CDR3: CASSPGIQGNYGYTF

V: TRBV6-5
size: .
J: TRBJ1-2
D: TRBD1
DNA: TGTGCCAGCTTTACAGGGGTAAACTATGGCTACACCTTC
CDR3: CASFTGVNYGYTF

V: TRBV2
size: .
J: TRBJ2-4
D: .
DNA: TGTGCCAGCAGTACAGGACCCCTAGCCAAAAACATTCAGTACTTC
CDR3: CASSTGPLAKNIQYF

V: TRBV7-2
size: .
J: TRBJ2-5
D: TRBD2
DNA: TGTGCCAGCAGCCCCAGGTTGACTAGCGGGGGGCGGGGCGAGACCCAGTACTTC
CDR3: CASSPRLTSGGRGETQYF

V: TRBV9
size: .
J: TRBJ2-2
D: TRBD1
DNA: TGTGCCAGCAGCTCAATAGGGACAGGGACCACCGGGGAGCTGTTTTTT
CDR3: CASSSIGTGTTGELFF

V: TRBV7-3
size: .
J: TRBJ1-6
D: .
DNA: TGTGCCAGCAGCTTAGGTCATGGGGGGGGTAATTCACCCCTCCACTTT
CDR3: CASSLGHGGGNSPLHF

V: TRBV27
size: .
J: TRBJ2-7
D: TRBD1
DNA: TGTGCCAGCAGTAATGGACAGGGTCAATTCTACGAGCAGTACTTC
CDR3: CASSNGQGQFYEQYF

V: TRBV7-9
size: few
J: TRBJ1-1
D: TRBD1
DNA: TGTGCCAGCAGCTCCCAGACAGGGGGCACTGAAGCTTTCTTT
CDR3: CASSSQTGGTEAFF

V: TRBV5-4
size: .
J: TRBJ2-7
D: .
DNA: TGTGCCAGCAGCTTGGACGGGTACGAGCAGTACTTC
CDR3: CASSLDGYEQYF

V: TRBV5-8
size: .
J: TRBJ1-3
D: .
DNA: TGTGCCAGCAGCTACAGTAGAATCTCTGGAAACACCATATATTTT
CDR3: CASSYSRISGNTIYF

V: TRBV4-3
size: .
J: TRBJ1-3
D: TRBD1
DNA: TGCGCCAGCAGCCAAGACAGGGGGCCTGGAAACACCATATATTTT
CDR3: CASSQDRGPGNTIYF

V: TRBV5-4
size: .
J: TRBJ2-7
D: TRBD2
DNA: TGTGCCAGCAGCCCTGTGACTAGCGGGGGGACCTACGAGCAGTACTTC
CDR3: CASSPVTSGGTYEQYF

V: TRBV7-9
size: .
J: TRBJ1-2
D: TRBD1
DNA: TGTGCCAGCAGCCCCGGGACAGGAGACTATGGCTATACCTTC
CDR3: CASSPGTGDYGYTF

V: TRBV7-3
size: .
J: TRBJ1-2
D: TRBD1
DNA: TGTGCCAGCAGCTCCGAAGGGACAGGCTATGGCTACACCTTC
CDR3: CASSSEGTGYGYTF

V: TRBV10-3
size: .
J: TRBJ1-2
D: .
DNA: TGTGCCATCAGTGACGGGGGACTGTTCTATGGCTACACCTTC
CDR3: CAISDGGLFYGYTF

V: TRBV6-1
size: .
J: TRBJ1-1
D: .
DNA: TGTGCCAGCAGTGACAGGGCAAACATGAACACTGAAGCTTTCTTT
CDR3: CASSDRANMNTEAFF

V: TRBV10-3
size: .
J: TRBJ1-2
D: TRBD1
DNA: TGTGCCATCAATACAGGGGGCGCGGACTATGGCTACACCTTC
CDR3: CAINTGGADYGYTF

V: TRBV18
size: .
J: TRBJ2-7
D: TRBD2
DNA: TGTGCCAGCTCACCGGTGTGGGGCGGGGGATACGAGCAGTACTTC
CDR3: CASSPVWGGGYEQYF

V: TRBV4-2
size: .
J: TRBJ1-4
D: .
DNA: TGTGCCAGCAGCCAAGATGCGGGGTCTAATGAAAAACTGTTTTTT
CDR3: CASSQDAGSNEKLFF

V: TRBV6-1
size: .
J: TRBJ1-2
D: .
DNA: TGTGCCAGCCAATTGACGGGTAACTATGGCTACACCTTC
CDR3: CASQLTGNYGYTF

V: TRBV6-4
size: .
J: TRBJ2-2
D: .
DNA: TGTGCCAGCAGTGACTCGGGGGCTGCCGGGGAGCTGTTTTTT
CDR3: CASSDSGAAGELFF

V: TRBV7-9
size: .
J: TRBJ2-2
D: TRBD2
DNA: TGTGCCAGCGACCCCCGGGGAGGGGTTACCGGGGAGCTGTTTTTT
CDR3: CASDPRGGVTGELFF

V: TRBV7-9
size: .
J: TRBJ2-7
D: TRBD1
DNA: TGTGCCAGCAGCTCGGAACAGGGGGTAGCCTCCTACGAGCAGTACTTC
CDR3: CASSSEQGVASYEQYF

V: TRBV5-6
size: .
J: TRBJ2-2
D: TRBD1
DNA: TGTGCCAGCAGCTCCCCAGACAGGGGGTCGGCCGGGGAGCTGTTTTTT
CDR3: CASSSPDRGSAGELFF

V: TRBV11-2
size: .
J: TRBJ1-4
D: TRBD1
DNA: TGTGCCAGCAGCTTAGGGGGACAGGGCCATGAAAAACTGTTTTTT
CDR3: CASSLGGQGHEKLFF

V: TRBV7-2
size: .
J: TRBJ1-3
D: .
DNA: TGTGCCAGCAGCTTAATGCCAGATCCTGGAAACACCATATATTTT
CDR3: CASSLMPDPGNTIYF

V: TRBV19
size: .
J: TRBJ1-3
D: .
DNA: TGTGCCAGTAGTAAGAACAGGGTGGACGTATTGGGAAACACCATATATTTT
CDR3: CASSKNRVDVLGNTIYF